The present T cell receptor beta chain was sequenced within a study of cytomegalovirus exposure and HLA in healthy donors. 13 Jbeta primers and 60 Vbeta primers were used for the PCR. Repertoires were generated with immunoSEQ multiplex PCR, while TCRdb's copy carries only in-frame clones and drops some. Recorded for this sample: about 37,000 clones. Per the germline V gene, CDR1 is SGHDT and CDR2 is YYEEEE. This CDR3 region has 14 residues. V lost 4 bases and J lost 4, with 12 bases in between. The sample consisted of PBMCs. The chain uses TRBV5-6 and TRBJ2-1, with TRBD1 as a possible D gene (5 bases). The sequence was collected from a human donor in good health. DNA for the CDR3: TGTGCCAGCAGCCTGGGGCCAAGTTACAATGAGCAGTTCTTC. It specifies CASSLGPSYNEQFF.